The source of this T cell receptor beta chain is a study of OX40 agonist ivuxolimab in advanced cancers. Some clones are missing from TCRdb's copy, which holds only in-frame ones; the method was immunoSEQ multiplex PCR. The sample has around 37,000 clones, nearly 85% seen once. Trimming removed 4 bases at V and 4 bases at J, with 12 bases between. The CDR3 is 14 residues long. Germline V gives CDR1 LNHNV, CDR2 YYDKDF (reference sequence). The chain uses TRBV15 and TRBJ2-3; D call uncertain. Material: CD4+ or CD8+ T cells sorted from blood, obtained in a trial of the OX40 agonist ivuxolimab. This sequence was found in an adult with an advanced solid tumor such as melanoma, head and neck, liver or kidney cancer. CDR3 amino acids: CATSTRRASDTQYF. The CDR3 DNA reads TGTGCCACCAGCACCCGAAGGGCCTCAGATACGCAGTATTTT.